A selection of T cell receptor beta chains follows, all from one sample in a study of early T cells in non-severe SARS-CoV-2 infection. Each CDR3 protein is one row after TCRdb ran MiXCR on the 5' RACE reads. Of 30,000 to 40,000 distinct CDR3 sequences in the sample, roughly 5.7% were seen once. Sequenced material: whole blood. Receptors originate from an adult who was a healthcare worker with PCR-confirmed SARS-CoV-2 infection or an uninfected control (not recorded which). The CDR3 runs from the conserved cysteine through the conserved F or W. A D gene is named only where the DNA matches it firmly.

length | V | D | CDR3
12 | TRBV12-3/TRBV12-4 | TRBD1 | CASTYTGDEQYF
20 | TRBV7-6 | TRBD2 | CASSLPAGGARLASDNEQFF
15 | TRBV28 | . | CASSPPLPVYTEAFF
15 | TRBV2 | . | CASSDSRTANYGYTF
16 | TRBV28 | TRBD1 | CASSRNTGGLGYGYTF
14 | TRBV7-8 | . | CASSFYRTNNEQFF
15 | TRBV12-3/TRBV12-4 | . | CASSLPGHEASPLHF
17 | TRBV21-1 | . | CASSKVGGAGPQETQYF
15 | TRBV12-3/TRBV12-4 | TRBD2 | CASRSSGGSTDTQYF
13 | TRBV19 | . | CASSRAFGETQYF
17 | TRBV20-1 | . | CSARVPGTTYSNQPQHF
17 | TRBV30 | TRBD2 | CAWSVGLAGGITDTQYF
15 | TRBV28 | TRBD2 | CASSIAGGIHNEQFF
13 | TRBV20-1 | . | CSANGRPQDEQFF
15 | TRBV11-2 | TRBD2 | CASSFVGRSYNEQFF
17 | TRBV10-1 | TRBD2 | CASSGGSTSGRANEQFF
14 | TRBV10-3 | . | CAISPDSYNSPLHF
15 | TRBV7-2 | . | CASSYFGTTIVFQFF
15 | TRBV6-1 | TRBD1 | CASSGIGGDTGELFF
13 | TRBV24-1 | . | CATSVSSYNEQFF
13 | TRBV7-9 | . | CASSAQGAGELFF
14 | TRBV7-9 | TRBD1 | CASSLAQGSMGAFF
14 | TRBV7-2 | TRBD2 | CASSSRGGWYEQYF
14 | TRBV7-9 | TRBD1 | CASSGIPGQDGQYF
17 | TRBV7-7 | TRBD2 | CASSFQPLAGGNNEQFF
15 | TRBV7-3 | . | CASSLPTSGVETQYF
15 | TRBV4-2 | . | CASSQTIEGTGELFF